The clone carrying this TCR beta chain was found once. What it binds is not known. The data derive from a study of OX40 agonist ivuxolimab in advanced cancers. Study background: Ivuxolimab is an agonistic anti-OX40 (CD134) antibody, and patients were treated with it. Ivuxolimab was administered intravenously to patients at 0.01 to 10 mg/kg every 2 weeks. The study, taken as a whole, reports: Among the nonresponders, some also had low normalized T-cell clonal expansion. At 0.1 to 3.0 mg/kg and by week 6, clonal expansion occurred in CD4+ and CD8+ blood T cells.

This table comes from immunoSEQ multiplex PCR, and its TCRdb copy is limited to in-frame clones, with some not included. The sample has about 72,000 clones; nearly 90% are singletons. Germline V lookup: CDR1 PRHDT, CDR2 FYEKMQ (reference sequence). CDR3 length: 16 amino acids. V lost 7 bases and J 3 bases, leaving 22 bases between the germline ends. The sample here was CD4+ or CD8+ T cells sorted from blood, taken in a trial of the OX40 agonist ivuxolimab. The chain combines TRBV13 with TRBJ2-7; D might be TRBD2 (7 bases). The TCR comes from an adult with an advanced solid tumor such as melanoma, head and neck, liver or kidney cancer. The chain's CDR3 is CASTNTVGGQGYEQYF. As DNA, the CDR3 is TGTGCCAGCACGAATACCGTCGGGGGGCAAGGCTACGAGCAGTACTTC.